The clone carrying this T cell receptor beta chain has just a few counts. This record belongs to a study of T-cell memory formation after mild COVID-19. V lost 1 base and J 7 bases, leaving 8 bases between the germline ends. The CDR3 is 12 amino acids. The germline V gene has CDR1 SNHLY and CDR2 FYNNEI. TCRdb reanalysed the 5' RACE reads using MiXCR and keeps one entry per CDR3 protein. This sample has over 130,000 distinct CDR3 sequences; around 14% occur once, and the top ten carry 25% to 30%. The source material was PBMCs or a T cell subset sorted from them (not recorded which). The sequence came from an adult woman who had mild COVID-19 (a few samples of this study predate the infection). Cell type and time point are not known. The gene calls are TRBV2 and TRBJ2-7; the D is unclear. The CDR3 nucleotides read TGTGCCAGCAGTGAAGAGACTGGGGAGCAGTACTTC. As protein: CASSEETGEQYF.